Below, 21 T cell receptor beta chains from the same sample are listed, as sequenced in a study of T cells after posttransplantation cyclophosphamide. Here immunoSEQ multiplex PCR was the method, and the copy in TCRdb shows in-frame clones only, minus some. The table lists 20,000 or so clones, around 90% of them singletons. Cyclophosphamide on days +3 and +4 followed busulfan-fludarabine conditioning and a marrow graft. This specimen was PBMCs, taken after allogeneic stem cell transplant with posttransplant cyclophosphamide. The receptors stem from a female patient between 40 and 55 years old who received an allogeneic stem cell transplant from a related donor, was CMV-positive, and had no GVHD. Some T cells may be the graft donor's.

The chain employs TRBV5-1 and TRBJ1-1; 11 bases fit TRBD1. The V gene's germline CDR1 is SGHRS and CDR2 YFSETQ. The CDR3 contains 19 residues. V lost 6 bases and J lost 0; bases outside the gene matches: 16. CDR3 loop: CASNWGQGGISPMNTEAFF. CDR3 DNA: TGCGCCAGCAACTGGGGACAGGGGGGAATTTCCCCTATGAACACTGAAGCTTTCTTT.

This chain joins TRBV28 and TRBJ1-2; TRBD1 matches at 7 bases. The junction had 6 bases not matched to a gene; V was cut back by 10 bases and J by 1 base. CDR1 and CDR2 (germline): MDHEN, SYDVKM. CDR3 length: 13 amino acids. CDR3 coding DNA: TGTGCCACCACGACAGGGTTTAACTATGGCTACACCTTC. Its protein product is CATTTGFNYGYTF.

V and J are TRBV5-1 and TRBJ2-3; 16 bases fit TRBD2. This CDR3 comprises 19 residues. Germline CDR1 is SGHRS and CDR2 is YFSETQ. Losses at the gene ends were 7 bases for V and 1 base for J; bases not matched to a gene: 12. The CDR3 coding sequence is TGCGCCAGCGGACCTCAGGGACTAGCGGGAGGGCCGGGCACAGATACGCAGTATTTT. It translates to CASGPQGLAGGPGTDTQYF.

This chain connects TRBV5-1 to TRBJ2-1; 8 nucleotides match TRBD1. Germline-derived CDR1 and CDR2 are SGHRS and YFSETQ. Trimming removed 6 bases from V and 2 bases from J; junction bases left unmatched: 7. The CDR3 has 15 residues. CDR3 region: CASTPGQATYNEQFF. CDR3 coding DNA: TGCGCCAGCACCCCGGGACAGGCTACCTACAATGAGCAGTTCTTC.

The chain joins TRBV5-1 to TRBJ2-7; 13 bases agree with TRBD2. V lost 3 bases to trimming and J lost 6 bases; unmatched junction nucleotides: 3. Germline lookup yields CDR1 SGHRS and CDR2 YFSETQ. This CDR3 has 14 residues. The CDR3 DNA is TGCGCCAGCAGCTCCCGGACTAGCGGGAGCGAGCAGTACTTC. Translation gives CASSSRTSGSEQYF.

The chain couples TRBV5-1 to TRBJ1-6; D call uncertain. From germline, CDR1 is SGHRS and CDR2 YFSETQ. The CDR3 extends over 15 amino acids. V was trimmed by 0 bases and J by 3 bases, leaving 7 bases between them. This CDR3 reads CASSLVGDYNSPLHF. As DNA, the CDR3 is TGCGCCAGCAGCTTGGTTGGAGACTATAATTCACCCCTCCACTTT.

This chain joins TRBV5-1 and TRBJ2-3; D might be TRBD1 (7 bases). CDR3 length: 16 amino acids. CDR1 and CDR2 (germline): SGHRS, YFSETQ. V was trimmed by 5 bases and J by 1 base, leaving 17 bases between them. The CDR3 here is CASRTGSGDGTDTQYF. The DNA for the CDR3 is TGCGCCAGCAGGACAGGGTCGGGAGATGGCACAGATACGCAGTATTTT.

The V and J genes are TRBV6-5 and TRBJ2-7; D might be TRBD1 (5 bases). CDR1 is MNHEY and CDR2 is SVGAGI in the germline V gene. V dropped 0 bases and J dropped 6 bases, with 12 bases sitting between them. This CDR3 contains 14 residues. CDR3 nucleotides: TGTGCCAGCAGTTACTCACAGGATACCGCCGAGCAGTACTTC. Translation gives CASSYSQDTAEQYF.

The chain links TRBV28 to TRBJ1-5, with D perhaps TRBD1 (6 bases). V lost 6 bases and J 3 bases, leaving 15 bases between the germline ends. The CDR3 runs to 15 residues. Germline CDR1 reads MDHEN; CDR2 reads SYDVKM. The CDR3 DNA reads TGTGCCAGCAGCGAAACCACAGGGCTCAATCAGCCCCAGCATTTT. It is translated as CASSETTGLNQPQHF. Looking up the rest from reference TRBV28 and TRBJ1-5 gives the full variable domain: DVKVTQSSRYLVKRTGEKVFLECVQDMDHENMFWYRQDPGLGLRLIYFSYDVKMKEKGDIPEGYSVSREKKERFSLILESASTNQTSMYLCASSETTGLNQPQHFGDGTRLSIL.

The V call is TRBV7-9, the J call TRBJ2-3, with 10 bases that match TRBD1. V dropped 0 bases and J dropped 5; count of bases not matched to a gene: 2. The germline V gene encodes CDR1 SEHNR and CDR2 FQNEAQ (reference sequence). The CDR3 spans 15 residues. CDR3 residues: CASSLAGDRGDTQYF. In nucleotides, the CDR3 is TGTGCCAGCAGCTTAGCGGGGGACAGGGGAGATACGCAGTATTTT.

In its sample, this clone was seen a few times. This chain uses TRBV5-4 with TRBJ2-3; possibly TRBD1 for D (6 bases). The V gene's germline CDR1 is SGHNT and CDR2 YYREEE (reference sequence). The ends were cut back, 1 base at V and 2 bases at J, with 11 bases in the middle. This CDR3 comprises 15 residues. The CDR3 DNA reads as TGTGCCAGCAGCTTGAATCAGGGGTCCACAGATACGCAGTATTTT. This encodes CASSLNQGSTDTQYF.

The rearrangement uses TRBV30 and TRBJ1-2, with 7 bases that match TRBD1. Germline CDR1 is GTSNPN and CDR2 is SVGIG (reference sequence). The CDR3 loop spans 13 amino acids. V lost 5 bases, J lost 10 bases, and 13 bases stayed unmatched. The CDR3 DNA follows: TGTGCCTGGTATAGCTCCGGGACAGTGAACTACACCTTC. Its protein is CAWYSSGTVNYTF.

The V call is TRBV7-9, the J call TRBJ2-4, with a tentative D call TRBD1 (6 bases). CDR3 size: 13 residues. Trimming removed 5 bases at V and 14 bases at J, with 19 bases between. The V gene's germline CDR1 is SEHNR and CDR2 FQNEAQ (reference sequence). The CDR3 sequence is CASSPQRAGEEYF. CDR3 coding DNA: TGTGCCAGCAGCCCCCAAAGGGCAGGGGAAGAGTACTTC.

CDR3 bases: TGTGCCAGCAGCGTAGCTCCCAGTCCGGGATACGAGCAGTACTTC. It codes for CASSVAPSPGYEQYF. This chain uses TRBV9 with TRBJ2-7; tentatively, D is TRBD2 (5 bases). Deletions cut 0 bases from V and 4 bases from J, with 14 bases between. The CDR3 extends over 15 amino acids. Per the germline V gene, CDR1 is SGDLS and CDR2 is YYNGEE.

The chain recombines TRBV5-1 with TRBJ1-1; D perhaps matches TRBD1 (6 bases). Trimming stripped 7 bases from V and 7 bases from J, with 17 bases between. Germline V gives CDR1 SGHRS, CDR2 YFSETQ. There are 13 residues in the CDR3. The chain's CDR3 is CASSAKTDSEAFF. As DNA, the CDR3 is TGCGCCAGCTCAGCTAAGACGGACAGTGAAGCTTTCTTT.

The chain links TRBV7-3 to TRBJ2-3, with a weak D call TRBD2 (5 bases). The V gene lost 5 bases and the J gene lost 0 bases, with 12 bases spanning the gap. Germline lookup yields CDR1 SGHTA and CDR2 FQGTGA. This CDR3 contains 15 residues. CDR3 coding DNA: TGTGCCAGCAGCCGCCTCGGGATTAGCACAGATACGCAGTATTTT. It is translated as CASSRLGISTDTQYF. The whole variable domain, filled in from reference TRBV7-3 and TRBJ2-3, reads GAGVSQTPSNKVTEKGKYVELRCDPISGHTALYWYRQSLGQGPEFLIYFQGTGAADDSGLPNDRFFAVRPEGSVSTLKIQRTERGDSAVYLCASSRLGISTDTQYFGPGTRLTVL.

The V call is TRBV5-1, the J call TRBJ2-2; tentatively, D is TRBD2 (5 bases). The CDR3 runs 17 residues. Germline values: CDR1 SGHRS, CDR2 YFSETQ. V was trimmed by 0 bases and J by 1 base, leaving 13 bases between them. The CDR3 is CASSLGPQGGNTGELFF. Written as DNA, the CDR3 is TGCGCCAGCAGCTTGGGGCCCCAAGGAGGGAACACCGGGGAGCTGTTTTTT. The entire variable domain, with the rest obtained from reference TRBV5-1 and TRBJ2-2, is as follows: KAGVTQTPRYLIKTRGQQVTLSCSPISGHRSVSWYQQTPGQGLQFLFEYFSETQRNKGNFPGRFSGRQFSNSRSEMNVSTLELGDSALYLCASSLGPQGGNTGELFFGEGSRLTVL.

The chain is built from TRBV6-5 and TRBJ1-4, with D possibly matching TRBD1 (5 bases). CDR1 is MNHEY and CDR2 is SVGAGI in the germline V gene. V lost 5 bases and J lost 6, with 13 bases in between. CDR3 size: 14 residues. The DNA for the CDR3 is TGTGCCAGCAGTCCCCAGGGAATTTATGAAAAACTGTTTTTT. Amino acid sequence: CASSPQGIYEKLFF.

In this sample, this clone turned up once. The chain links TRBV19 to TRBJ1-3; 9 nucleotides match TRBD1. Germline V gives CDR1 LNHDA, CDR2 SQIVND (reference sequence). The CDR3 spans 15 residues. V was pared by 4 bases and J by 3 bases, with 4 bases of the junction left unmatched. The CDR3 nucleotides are TGTGCCAGTAGTAGCACAGGGGGCCGTGGAAACACCATATATTTT. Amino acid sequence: CASSSTGGRGNTIYF.

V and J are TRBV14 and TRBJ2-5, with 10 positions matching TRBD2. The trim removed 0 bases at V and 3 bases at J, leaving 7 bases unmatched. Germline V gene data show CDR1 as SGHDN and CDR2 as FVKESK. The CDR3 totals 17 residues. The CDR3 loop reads CASSQDFRLAGEETQYF. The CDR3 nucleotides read TGTGCCAGCAGCCAAGATTTTCGGCTAGCGGGAGAAGAGACCCAGTACTTC.

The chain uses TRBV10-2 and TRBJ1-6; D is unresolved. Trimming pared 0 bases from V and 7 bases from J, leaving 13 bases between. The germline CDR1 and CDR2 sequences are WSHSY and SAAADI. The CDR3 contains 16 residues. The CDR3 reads CASSESRAGSNSPLHF. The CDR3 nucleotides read TGCGCCAGCAGTGAGTCGAGGGCAGGCTCAAATTCACCCCTCCACTTT.